Listed below are T cell receptor beta chains from one sample, sequenced in a study of T cell repertoires in Merkel cell carcinoma. Sequencing used immunoSEQ multiplex PCR; TCRdb keeps in-frame clones, though not all of them. In the table there are roughly 14,000 clones, around four fifths of which are singletons. Sequencing was done on a sample of tumor tissue. The source is an adult with Merkel cell carcinoma. Each CDR3 is given without its conserved first and last residue.

j_gene,v_gene,CDR3aa
TRBJ2-6,TRBV7-9,ASSLQGARPGANVLT
TRBJ1-4,TRBV30,AWSLWGANEKLF
TRBJ2-7,TRBV6-2/TRBV6-3,ASSYGGASYEQY
TRBJ2-3,TRBV19,ASSIAGVGTDTQY
TRBJ2-1,TRBV2,ASSGGSSYNEQF
TRBJ1-2,TRBV10-3,AISDPQGYGYT
TRBJ1-2,TRBV29-1,SVEARGGYT
TRBJ2-3,TRBV7-2,ASSPRGSGAGTDTQY
TRBJ2-3,TRBV19,ASSRWQGTDTQY
TRBJ1-5,TRBV5-1,ASSLSGPQPQH
TRBJ2-2,TRBV7-3,ASSLGTGTANTGELF
TRBJ1-4,TRBV24-1,ATSDRRGDWATNEKLF
TRBJ1-1,TRBV10-3,AISESGVIAEAF
TRBJ1-1,TRBV4-1,ASSQFVDYTEAF
TRBJ1-5,TRBV27,ASREGGQPQH
TRBJ1-5,TRBV10-3,AISESYSGNQPQH
TRBJ2-1,TRBV18,ASSPPQGGNSYNEQF
TRBJ2-1,TRBV4-1,ASSRTSGETYNEQF
TRBJ2-2,TRBV4-3,ASSQDSGDTGELF
TRBJ1-1,TRBV27,ASSPRVRGTEAF
TRBJ2-3,TRBV29-1,SVRLPFTDTQY
TRBJ2-7,TRBV12-3/TRBV12-4,ASSSQSSYEQY
TRBJ2-3,TRBV4-3,ASSPTGVSPDTQY
TRBJ2-5,TRBV7-2,ASSRSGSETQY
TRBJ1-1,TRBV19,ASGQAGTEAF